This is a list of T cell receptor beta chains from one sample in a study of T cells expressing NK-cell markers. TCRdb reprocessed the 5' RACE reads, with one entry per CDR3 protein and no DNA. This sample's table reports about 550,000 distinct CDR3 sequences. The sequenced sample was blood T cells: a sorted CD56 or NKG2C T cell subset, CD4+ or CD8+ T cells, or bulk PBMC T cells (not recorded which). The receptors stem from a man aged 18-30 years in good health. CDR3s include the opening cysteine and the closing phenylalanine or tryptophan.

V: TRBV7-8
J: TRBJ2-5
CDR3: CASSPQRVAGLQETQYF

V: TRBV24-1
J: TRBJ2-1
CDR3: CATSDPRGSGRALGSYNEQFF

V: TRBV30
J: TRBJ2-7
CDR3: CAWKWGTTYEQYF

V: TRBV6-6
J: TRBJ2-5
CDR3: CASSYSVMETQYF

V: TRBV5-5
J: TRBJ2-1
CDR3: CASSFTDFVNNEQFF

V: TRBV20-1
J: TRBJ2-1
CDR3: CSARESPGQYNEQFF

V: TRBV25-1
J: TRBJ1-2
CDR3: CASSDTTVYGYTF

V: TRBV6-5
J: TRBJ2-2
CDR3: CASSYVSTENTGELFF

V: TRBV5-1
J: TRBJ2-4
CDR3: CASSWWDRGNIQYF

V: TRBV7-8
J: TRBJ2-1
CDR3: CASSLTSPNEQFF

V: TRBV29-1
J: TRBJ2-5
CDR3: CSVGTWTDQETQYF

V: TRBV4-1
J: TRBJ2-1
CDR3: CASSQVGPSGSSYNEQFF

V: TRBV7-2
J: TRBJ2-1
CDR3: CASSLGGRGSYNEQFF

V: TRBV7-3
J: TRBJ2-1
CDR3: CASSSFGGRLYNEQFF

V: TRBV24-1
J: TRBJ2-1
CDR3: CATSDHAGGPVGYNEQFF

V: TRBV4-3
J: TRBJ1-1
CDR3: CASSQEPLNTEAFF

V: TRBV7-6
J: TRBJ2-2
CDR3: CAASHPTGELFF

V: TRBV25-1
J: TRBJ2-3
CDR3: CASSDVREFADTQYF

V: TRBV10-3
J: TRBJ2-1
CDR3: CAISRDQSSYNEQFF

V: TRBV7-9
J: TRBJ1-1
CDR3: CASSLRRGQAGVTEAFF

V: TRBV20-1
J: TRBJ2-1
CDR3: CSARVAGITLDEQFF

V: TRBV20-1
J: TRBJ2-7
CDR3: CSAAFGAGGSYEQYF

V: TRBV7-6
J: TRBJ2-3
CDR3: CASSPRRSGRHRDTQYF

V: TRBV5-1
J: TRBJ2-1
CDR3: CASSPKRLYNEQFF

V: TRBV27
J: TRBJ2-1
CDR3: CASSPLPPRGEQFF

V: TRBV14
J: TRBJ2-3
CDR3: CASSQGGSSTDTQYF

V: TRBV10-3
J: TRBJ2-3
CDR3: CAGSTNTDTQYF

V: TRBV28
J: TRBJ2-2
CDR3: CATSVTLTGELFF

V: TRBV2
J: TRBJ2-7
CDR3: CASTESSYEQYF

V: TRBV6-1
J: TRBJ1-5
CDR3: CASGDPTGSSQPQHF

V: TRBV19
J: TRBJ1-5
CDR3: CARIAERNSNQPQHF

V: TRBV15
J: TRBJ2-6
CDR3: CATSRRTGANVLTF

V: TRBV11-2
J: TRBJ2-5
CDR3: CASSLGLTSGSFETQYF

V: TRBV7-9
J: TRBJ2-3
CDR3: CASSFLGSREADTQYF

V: TRBV20-1
J: TRBJ2-1
CDR3: CSARGLLSAGGIDEQFF

V: TRBV7-1
J: TRBJ2-6
CDR3: CASSSYRTATSSGANVLTF

V: TRBV12-2
J: TRBJ2-3
CDR3: CASRHSDGSTDTQYF

V: TRBV28
J: TRBJ2-7
CDR3: CASNSPGTASYEQYF

V: TRBV18
J: TRBJ1-4
CDR3: CASSPQPNGEKLFF

V: TRBV10-3
J: TRBJ1-5
CDR3: CAISTGINQPQHF